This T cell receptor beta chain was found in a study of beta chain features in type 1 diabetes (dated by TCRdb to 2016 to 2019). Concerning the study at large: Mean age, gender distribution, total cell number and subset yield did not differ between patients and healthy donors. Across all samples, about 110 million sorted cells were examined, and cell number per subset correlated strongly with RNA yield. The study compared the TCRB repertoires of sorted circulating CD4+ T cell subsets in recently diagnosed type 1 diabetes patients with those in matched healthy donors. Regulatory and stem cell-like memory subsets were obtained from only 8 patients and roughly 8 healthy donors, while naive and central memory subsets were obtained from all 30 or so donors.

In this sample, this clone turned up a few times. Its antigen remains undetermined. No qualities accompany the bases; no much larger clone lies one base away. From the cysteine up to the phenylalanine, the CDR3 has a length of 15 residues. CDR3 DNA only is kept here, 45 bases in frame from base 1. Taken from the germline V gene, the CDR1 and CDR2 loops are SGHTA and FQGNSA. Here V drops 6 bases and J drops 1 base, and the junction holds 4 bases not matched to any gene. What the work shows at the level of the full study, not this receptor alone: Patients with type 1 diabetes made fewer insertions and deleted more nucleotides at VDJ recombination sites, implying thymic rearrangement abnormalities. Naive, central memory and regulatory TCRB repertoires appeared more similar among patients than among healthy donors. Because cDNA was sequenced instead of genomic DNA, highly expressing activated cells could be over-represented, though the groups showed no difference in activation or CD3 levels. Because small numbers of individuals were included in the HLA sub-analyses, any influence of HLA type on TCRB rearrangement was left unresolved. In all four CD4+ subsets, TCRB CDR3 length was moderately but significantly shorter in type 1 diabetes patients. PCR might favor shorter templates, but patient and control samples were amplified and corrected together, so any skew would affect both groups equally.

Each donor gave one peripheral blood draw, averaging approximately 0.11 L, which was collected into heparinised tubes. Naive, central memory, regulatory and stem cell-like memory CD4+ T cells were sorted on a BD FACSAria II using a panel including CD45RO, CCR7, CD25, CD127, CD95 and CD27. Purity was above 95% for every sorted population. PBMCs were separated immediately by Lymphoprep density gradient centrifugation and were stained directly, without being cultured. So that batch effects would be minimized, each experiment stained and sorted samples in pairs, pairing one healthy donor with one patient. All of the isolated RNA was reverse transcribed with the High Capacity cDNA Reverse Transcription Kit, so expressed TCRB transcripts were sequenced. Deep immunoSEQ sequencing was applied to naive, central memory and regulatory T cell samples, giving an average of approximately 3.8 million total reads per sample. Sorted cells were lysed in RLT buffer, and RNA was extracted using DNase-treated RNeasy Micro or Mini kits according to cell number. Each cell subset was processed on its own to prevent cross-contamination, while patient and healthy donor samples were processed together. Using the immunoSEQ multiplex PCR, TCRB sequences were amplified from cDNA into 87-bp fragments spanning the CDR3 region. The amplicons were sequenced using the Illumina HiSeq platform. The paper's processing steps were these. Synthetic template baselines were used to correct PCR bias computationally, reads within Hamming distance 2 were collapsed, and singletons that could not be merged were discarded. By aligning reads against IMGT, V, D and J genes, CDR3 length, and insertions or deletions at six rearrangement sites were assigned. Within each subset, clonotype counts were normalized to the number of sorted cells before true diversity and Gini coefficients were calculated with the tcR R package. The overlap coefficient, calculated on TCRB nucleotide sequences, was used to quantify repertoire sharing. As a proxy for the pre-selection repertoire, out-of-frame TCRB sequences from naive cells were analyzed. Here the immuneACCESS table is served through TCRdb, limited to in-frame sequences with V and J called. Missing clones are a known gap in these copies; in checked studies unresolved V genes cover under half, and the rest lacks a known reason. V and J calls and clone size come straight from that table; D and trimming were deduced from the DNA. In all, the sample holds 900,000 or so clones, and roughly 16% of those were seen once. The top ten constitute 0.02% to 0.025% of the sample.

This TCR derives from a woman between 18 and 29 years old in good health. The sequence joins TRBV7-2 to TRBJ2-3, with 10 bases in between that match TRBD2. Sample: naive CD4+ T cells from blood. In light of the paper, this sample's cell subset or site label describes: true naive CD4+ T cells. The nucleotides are TGTGCCAGCAGGGTAGCGGGAGGCCGCACAGATACGCAGTATTTT. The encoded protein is CASRVAGGRTDTQYF.